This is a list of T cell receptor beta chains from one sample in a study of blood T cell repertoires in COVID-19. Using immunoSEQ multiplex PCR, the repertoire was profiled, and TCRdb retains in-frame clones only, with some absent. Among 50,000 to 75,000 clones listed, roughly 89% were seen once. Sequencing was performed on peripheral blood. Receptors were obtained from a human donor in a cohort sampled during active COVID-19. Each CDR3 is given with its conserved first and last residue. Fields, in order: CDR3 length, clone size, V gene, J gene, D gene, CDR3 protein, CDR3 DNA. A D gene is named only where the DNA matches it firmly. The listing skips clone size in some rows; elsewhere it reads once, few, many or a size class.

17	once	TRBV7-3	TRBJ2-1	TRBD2	CASSDENLAGPYNEQFF	TGTGCCAGCAGCGACGAAAATCTAGCGGGTCCTTACAATGAGCAGTTCTTC
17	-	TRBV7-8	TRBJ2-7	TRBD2	CASSPSTGTSGSYEQYF	TGTGCCAGCAGCCCATCTACCGGGACTAGCGGATCCTACGAGCAGTACTTC
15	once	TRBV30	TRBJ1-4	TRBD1	CASKGAPGSNEKLFF	TGTGCCTCAAAGGGGGCGCCGGGTTCCAATGAAAAACTGTTTTTT
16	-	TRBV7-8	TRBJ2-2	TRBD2	CASSFLAGVATGELFF	TGTGCCAGCAGCTTCCTAGCGGGGGTAGCCACCGGGGAGCTGTTTTTT
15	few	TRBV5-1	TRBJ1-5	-	CASSLVPGSNQPQHF	TGCGCCAGCAGCTTGGTCCCCGGTTCCAATCAGCCCCAGCATTTT
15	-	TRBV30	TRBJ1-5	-	CAWSYGDTRNQPQHF	TGTGCCTGGAGTTATGGGGACACCCGCAATCAGCCCCAGCATTTT
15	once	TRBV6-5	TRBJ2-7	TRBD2	CASSYSLAESYEQYF	TGTGCCAGCAGTTACTCGCTAGCGGAGTCCTACGAGCAGTACTTC
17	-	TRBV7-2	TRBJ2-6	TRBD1	CASSSGQGRSAANVLTF	TGTGCCAGCAGCTCCGGACAGGGACGCTCTGCAGCCAACGTCCTGACTTTC
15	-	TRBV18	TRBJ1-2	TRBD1	CASSPGTGGIYGYTF	TGTGCCAGCTCACCAGGTACAGGGGGCATCTATGGCTACACCTTC
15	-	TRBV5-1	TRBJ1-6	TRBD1	CASSPGTASNSPLHF	TGCGCCAGCAGCCCCGGGACAGCCTCAAATTCACCCCTCCACTTT
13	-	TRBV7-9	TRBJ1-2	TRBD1	CASSPDRVYGYTF	TGTGCCAGCAGTCCGGACAGGGTCTATGGCTACACCTTC
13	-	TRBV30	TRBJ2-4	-	CAWSVNSQNIQYF	TGTGCCTGGAGTGTAAACAGTCAAAACATTCAGTACTTC
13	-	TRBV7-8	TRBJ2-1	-	CASSIGRHNEQFF	TGTGCCAGCAGCATAGGGAGGCACAATGAGCAGTTCTTC
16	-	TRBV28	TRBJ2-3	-	CASSLADYAFRDTQYF	TGTGCCAGCAGTTTAGCGGACTATGCTTTCCGGGATACGCAGTATTTT
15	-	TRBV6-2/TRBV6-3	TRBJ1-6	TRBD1	CASSPWRDRASPLHF	TGTGCCAGCAGTCCGTGGAGGGACAGGGCTTCACCCCTCCACTTT
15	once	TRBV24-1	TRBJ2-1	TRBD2	CATGSSGRAGLEQFF	TGTGCCACCGGGAGTAGCGGGAGGGCCGGATTGGAGCAGTTCTTC
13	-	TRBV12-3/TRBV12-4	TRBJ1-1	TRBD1	CASSRDRGTEAFF	TGTGCCAGCAGTAGAGACAGGGGGACGGAAGCTTTCTTT
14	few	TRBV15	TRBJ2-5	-	CATSTGGAQETQYF	TGTGCCACCAGCACCGGTGGAGCGCAAGAGACCCAGTACTTC
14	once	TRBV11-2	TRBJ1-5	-	CASSLNMAGQPQHF	TGTGCCAGCAGCCTAAACATGGCGGGTCAGCCCCAGCATTTT
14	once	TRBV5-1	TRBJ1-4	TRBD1	CASRRTGGNEKLFF	TGCGCCAGCAGGCGGACAGGGGGAAATGAAAAACTGTTTTTT
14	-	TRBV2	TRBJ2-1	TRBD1	CASRGQGLYNEQFF	TGTGCCAGCAGGGGACAGGGCCTCTACAATGAGCAGTTCTTC
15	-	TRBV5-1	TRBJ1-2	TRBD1	CASSRGFDRVYGYTF	TGCGCCAGCAGCCGAGGTTTCGACAGGGTCTATGGCTACACCTTC
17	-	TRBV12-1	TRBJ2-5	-	CASSPRTSGGLQETQYF	TGTGCCAGCAGCCCCAGGACTAGCGGGGGACTCCAAGAGACCCAGTACTTC
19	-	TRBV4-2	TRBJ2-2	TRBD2	CASSHLRRGLADNTGELFF	TGTGCCAGCAGCCACCTTAGGCGGGGACTAGCGGACAACACCGGGGAGCTGTTTTTT
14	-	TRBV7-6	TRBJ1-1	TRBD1	CASSLTLSGTGAFF	TGTGCCAGCAGCTTAACATTGTCGGGGACAGGAGCTTTCTTT
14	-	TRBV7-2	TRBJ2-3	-	CASSLAGPTDTQYF	TGTGCCAGCAGCTTAGCGGGCCCCACAGATACGCAGTATTTT
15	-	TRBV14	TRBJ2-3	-	CASSQDRRGTDTQYF	TGTGCCAGCAGCCAAGATCGCCGGGGCACAGATACGCAGTATTTT
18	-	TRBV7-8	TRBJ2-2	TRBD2	CASSLRSLAGGPPGELFF	TGTGCCAGCAGCTTAAGGTCGCTAGCGGGAGGGCCCCCCGGGGAGCTGTTTTTT
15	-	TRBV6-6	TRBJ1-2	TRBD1	CASSYSGQGSNRYTF	TGTGCCAGCAGTTATTCGGGACAGGGGTCTAATCGCTACACCTTC
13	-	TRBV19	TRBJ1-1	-	CASRPRGGTEAFF	TGTGCCAGTCGACCCCGGGGGGGCACTGAAGCTTTCTTT
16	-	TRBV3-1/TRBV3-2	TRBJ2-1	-	CASSQDTASHHNEQFF	TGTGCCAGCAGCCAAGATACGGCTAGCCACCACAATGAGCAGTTCTTC
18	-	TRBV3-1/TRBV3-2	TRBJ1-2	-	CASRTTGTGTGGLGGYTF	TGTGCCAGCCGGACCACCGGGACGGGCACCGGAGGGTTGGGAGGCTACACCTTC
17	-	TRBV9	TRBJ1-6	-	CASSVGQGRSYNSPLHF	TGTGCCAGCAGCGTAGGGCAGGGTAGGTCCTATAATTCACCCCTCCACTTT
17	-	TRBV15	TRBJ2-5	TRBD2	CATSREGGGAIQETQYF	TGTGCCACCAGCAGAGAGGGCGGGGGTGCGATCCAAGAGACCCAGTACTTC
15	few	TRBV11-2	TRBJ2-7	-	CASSSNRASTGEQYF	TGTGCCAGCAGCTCCAACAGGGCTTCCACGGGTGAGCAGTACTTC
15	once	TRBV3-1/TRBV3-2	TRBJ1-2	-	CASSQGWTENYGYTF	TGTGCCAGCAGCCAAGGCTGGACAGAGAACTATGGCTACACCTTC
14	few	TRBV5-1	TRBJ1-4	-	CASSLAQGDEKLFF	TGCGCCAGCAGCTTGGCACAGGGTGATGAAAAACTGTTTTTT
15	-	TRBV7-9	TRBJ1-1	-	CASSLPPGMNTEAFF	TGTGCCAGCAGCTTACCCCCAGGCATGAACACTGAAGCTTTCTTT
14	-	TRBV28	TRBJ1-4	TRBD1	CASSQTGDGEKLFF	TGTGCCAGCAGCCAGACAGGGGACGGCGAAAAACTGTTTTTT
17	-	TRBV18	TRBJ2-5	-	CASSPIAPRTLQETQYF	TGTGCCAGCTCACCAATCGCCCCTCGGACATTACAAGAGACCCAGTACTTC
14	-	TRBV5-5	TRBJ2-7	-	CASSKPTGIDEQYF	TGTGCCAGCAGCAAACCTACAGGGATCGACGAGCAGTACTTC
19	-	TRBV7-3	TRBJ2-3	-	CASSQGGTSGNPSTDTQYF	TGTGCCAGCAGCCAGGGGGGCACTAGCGGCAACCCTAGCACAGATACGCAGTATTTT
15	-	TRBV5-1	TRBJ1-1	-	CASSPVGHSDTEAFF	TGCGCCAGCAGCCCAGTAGGACATTCCGACACTGAAGCTTTCTTT
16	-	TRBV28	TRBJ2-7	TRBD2	CASSSLTSGSSYEQYF	TGTGCCAGCAGTTCACTGACTAGCGGGAGCTCCTACGAGCAGTACTTC
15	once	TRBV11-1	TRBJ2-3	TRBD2	CASSLAGGSTDTQYF	TGTGCCAGCAGCTTAGCGGGGGGGAGCACAGATACGCAGTATTTT
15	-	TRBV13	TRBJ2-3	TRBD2	CASHGTGLSTDTQYF	TGTGCCAGTCACGGGACGGGACTAAGCACAGATACGCAGTATTTT
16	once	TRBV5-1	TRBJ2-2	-	CASSPGQRANTGELFF	TGCGCCAGCAGCCCCGGACAGCGCGCGAACACCGGGGAGCTGTTTTTT
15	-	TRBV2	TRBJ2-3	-	CASSGRSTSTDTQYF	TGTGCCAGCAGTGGCAGGTCCACTAGCACAGATACGCAGTATTTT
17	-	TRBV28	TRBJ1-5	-	CASSLYGRGLSNQPQHF	TGTGCCAGCAGTTTATACGGCAGGGGCCTTAGCAATCAGCCCCAGCATTTT
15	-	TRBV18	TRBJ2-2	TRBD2	CASSPLQRGAGELFF	TGTGCCAGCTCACCCCTTCAGCGGGGGGCCGGGGAGCTGTTTTTT
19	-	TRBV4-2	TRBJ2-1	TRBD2	CASSQAGWASGVSYNEQFF	TGTGCCAGCAGCCAAGCGGGTTGGGCTAGCGGAGTCTCCTACAATGAGCAGTTCTTC
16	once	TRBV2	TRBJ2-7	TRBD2	CASSGKLAGGVYEQYF	TGTGCCAGCAGTGGAAAATTAGCGGGGGGGGTCTACGAGCAGTACTTC